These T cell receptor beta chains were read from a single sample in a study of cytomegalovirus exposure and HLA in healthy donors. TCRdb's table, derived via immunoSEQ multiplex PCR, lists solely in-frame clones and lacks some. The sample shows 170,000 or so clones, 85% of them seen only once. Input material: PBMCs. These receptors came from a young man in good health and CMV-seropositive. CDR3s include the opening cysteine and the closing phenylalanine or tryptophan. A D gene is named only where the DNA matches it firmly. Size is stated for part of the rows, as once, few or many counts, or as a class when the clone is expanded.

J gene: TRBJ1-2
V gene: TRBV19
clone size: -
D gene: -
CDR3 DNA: TGTGCCAGTAGTCTCCTGGTGGCCCCTGGAGACTATGGCTACACCTTC
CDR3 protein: CASSLLVAPGDYGYTF

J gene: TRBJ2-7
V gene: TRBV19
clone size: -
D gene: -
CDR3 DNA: TGTGCCAGTAGTAGGGCCAGGGCGAGCCACGAGCAGTACTTC
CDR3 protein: CASSRARASHEQYF

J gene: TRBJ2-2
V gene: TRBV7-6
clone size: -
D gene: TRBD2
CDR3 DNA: TGTGCCAGCAGCTTAGCGGGACTAGCGGAGTCCGGGGAGCTGTTTTTT
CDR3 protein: CASSLAGLAESGELFF

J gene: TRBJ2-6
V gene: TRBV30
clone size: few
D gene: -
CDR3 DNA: TGTGCCTGGAGACTTGATGGCTCTGGGGCCAACGTCCTGACTTTC
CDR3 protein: CAWRLDGSGANVLTF

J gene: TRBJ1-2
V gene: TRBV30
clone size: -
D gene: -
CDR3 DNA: TGTGCCTGGAACCCCCACGGGGGGGCAAGGGGCTACACCTTC
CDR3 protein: CAWNPHGGARGYTF

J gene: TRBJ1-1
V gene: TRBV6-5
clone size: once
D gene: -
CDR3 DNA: TGTGCCAGCAGTTACGGCGGCATGAACACTGAAGCTTTCTTT
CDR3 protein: CASSYGGMNTEAFF

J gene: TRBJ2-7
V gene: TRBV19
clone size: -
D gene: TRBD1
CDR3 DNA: TGTGCCAGTAGCCTCGGGGCAGGGGGATACGAGCAGTACTTC
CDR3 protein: CASSLGAGGYEQYF

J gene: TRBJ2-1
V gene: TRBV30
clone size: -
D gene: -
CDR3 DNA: TGTGCCTGGAAATGGGGGAGGCGAGGTGAGCAGTTCTTC
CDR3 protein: CAWKWGRRGEQFF

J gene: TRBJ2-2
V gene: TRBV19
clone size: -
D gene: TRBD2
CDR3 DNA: TGTGCCAGTAGCCAGAAGCCGGGACTAGCTTTACGCGGGGAGCTGTTTTTT
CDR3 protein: CASSQKPGLALRGELFF

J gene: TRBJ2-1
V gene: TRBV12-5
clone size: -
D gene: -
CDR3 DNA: TGTGCTACCGTGAAAGGGGGGGATGAGCAGTTCTTC
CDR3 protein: CATVKGGDEQFF

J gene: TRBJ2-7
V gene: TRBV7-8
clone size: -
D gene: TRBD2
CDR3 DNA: TGTGCCAGCAGCTTAGCGGGGGGGACCTACGAGCAGTACTTC
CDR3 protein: CASSLAGGTYEQYF

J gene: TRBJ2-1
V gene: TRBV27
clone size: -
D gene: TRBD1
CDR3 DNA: TGTGCCAGCAGTCACACAGGGGGCGTGAACAATGAGCAGTTCTTC
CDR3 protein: CASSHTGGVNNEQFF

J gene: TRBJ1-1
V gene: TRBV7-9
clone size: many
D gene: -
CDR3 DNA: TGTGCCAGCAGCTTACAATCCAACACTGAAGCTTTCTTT
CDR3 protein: CASSLQSNTEAFF

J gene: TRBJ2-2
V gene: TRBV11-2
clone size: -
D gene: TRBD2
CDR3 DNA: TGTGCCAGCAGCTTATTTGTAGGGCTAGCGGCCGGGGAGCTGTTTTTT
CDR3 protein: CASSLFVGLAAGELFF

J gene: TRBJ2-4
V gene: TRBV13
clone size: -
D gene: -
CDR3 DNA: TGTGCCAGCAGCTTAGCGGTTACCAAAAACATTCAGTACTTC
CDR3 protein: CASSLAVTKNIQYF

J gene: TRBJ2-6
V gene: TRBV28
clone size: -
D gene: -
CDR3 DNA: TGTGCCAGGTCATTCTGCGACTCTGGGGCCAACGTCCTGACTTTC
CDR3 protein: CARSFCDSGANVLTF

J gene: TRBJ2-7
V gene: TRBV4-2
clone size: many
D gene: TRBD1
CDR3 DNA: TGTGCCAGCAGCCAACTCTCGGGACAGGGAGGTCACGAGCAGTACTTC
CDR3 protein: CASSQLSGQGGHEQYF

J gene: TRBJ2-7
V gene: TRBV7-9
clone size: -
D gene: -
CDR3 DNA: TGTGCCAGCAGCGGCGGGGTGGTAGGGTCCTACGAGCAGTACTTC
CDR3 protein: CASSGGVVGSYEQYF

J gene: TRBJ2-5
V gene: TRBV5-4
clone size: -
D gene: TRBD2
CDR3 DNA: TGTGCCAGCAGCCCGCAGAGCGGGGAGAAAGAGACCCAGTACTTC
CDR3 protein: CASSPQSGEKETQYF

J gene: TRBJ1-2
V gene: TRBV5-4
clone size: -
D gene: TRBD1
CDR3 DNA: TGTGCCAGCAGCTGGGGGACAGGGGCGGGCTACACCTTC
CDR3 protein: CASSWGTGAGYTF

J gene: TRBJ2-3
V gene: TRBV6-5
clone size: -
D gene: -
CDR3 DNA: TGTGCCACGGCGACAGGTAGCACAGATACGCAGTATTTT
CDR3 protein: CATATGSTDTQYF

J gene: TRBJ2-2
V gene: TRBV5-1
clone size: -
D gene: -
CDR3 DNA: TGCGCCAGCAGCTATCAGGGCGAGACCGGGGAGCTGTTTTTT
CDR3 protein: CASSYQGETGELFF

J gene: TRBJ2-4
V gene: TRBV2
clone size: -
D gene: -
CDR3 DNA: TGTGCCAGCAGTGAAGCGGGGCGAAAAAACATTCAGTACTTC
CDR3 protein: CASSEAGRKNIQYF

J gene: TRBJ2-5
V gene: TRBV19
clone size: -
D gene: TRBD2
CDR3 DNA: TGTGCCAGTAGTGGAACTAGCGGCCCCTTTTGGGCCCAGTACTTC
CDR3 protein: CASSGTSGPFWAQYF

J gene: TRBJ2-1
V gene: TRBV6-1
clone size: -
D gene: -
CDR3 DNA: TGTGCCAGCAGTGAGGCCGGGACTCAAGGCCTAATGCGGTTCTTC
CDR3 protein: CASSEAGTQGLMRFF

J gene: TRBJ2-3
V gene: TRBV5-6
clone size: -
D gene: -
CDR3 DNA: TGTGCCAGCAGCTTGGCGGGGATCGGAACAGATACGCAGTATTTT
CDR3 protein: CASSLAGIGTDTQYF

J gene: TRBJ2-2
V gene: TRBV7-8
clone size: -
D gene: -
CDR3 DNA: TGTGCCAGCAGCCTCTCGAGGAGGTCCGCGAACACCGGGGAGCTGTTTTTT
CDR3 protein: CASSLSRRSANTGELFF

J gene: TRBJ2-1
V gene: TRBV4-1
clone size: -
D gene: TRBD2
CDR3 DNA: TGCGCCAGCAGCCAATCAAAACTAGCGGAGTCCCACAATGAGCAGTTCTTC
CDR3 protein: CASSQSKLAESHNEQFF

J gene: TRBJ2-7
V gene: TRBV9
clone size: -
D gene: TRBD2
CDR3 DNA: TGTGCCAGCAGCGCTGGGGGACTAGCTTTCGAGCAGTACTTC
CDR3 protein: CASSAGGLAFEQYF

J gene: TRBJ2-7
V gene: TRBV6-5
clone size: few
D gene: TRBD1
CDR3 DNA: TGTGCCAGCAGTCGAAGGTCCGGACAGGGGGATAAGAAGTACTTC
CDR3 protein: CASSRRSGQGDKKYF

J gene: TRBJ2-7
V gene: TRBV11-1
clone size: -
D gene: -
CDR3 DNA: TGTGCCAGCAGCTTAGCGGGGGCCACCTACGAGCAGTACTTC
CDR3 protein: CASSLAGATYEQYF

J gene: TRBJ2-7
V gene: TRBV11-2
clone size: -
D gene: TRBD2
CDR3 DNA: TGTGCCAGCAGCTTAGAGGGGCGGGGGGATTACTCCTACGAGCAGTACTTC
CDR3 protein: CASSLEGRGDYSYEQYF

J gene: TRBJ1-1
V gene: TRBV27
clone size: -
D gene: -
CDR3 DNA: TGTGCCAGCAGTTTATTCCCAGGGAGGTACGGTGAAGCTTTCTTT
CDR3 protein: CASSLFPGRYGEAFF

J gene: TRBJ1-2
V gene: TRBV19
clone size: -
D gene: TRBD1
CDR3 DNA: TGTGCCAGTATTGGACAGGGGACCTCTGGCTACACCTTC
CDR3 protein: CASIGQGTSGYTF

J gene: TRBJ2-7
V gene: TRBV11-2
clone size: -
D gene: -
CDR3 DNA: TGTGCCAGCAGCTTAGGAGCCTACGAGCAGTACTTC
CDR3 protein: CASSLGAYEQYF

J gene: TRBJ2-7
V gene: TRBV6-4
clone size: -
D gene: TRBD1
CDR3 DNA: TGTGCCAGCAGCTTTAAGACAGGGGCAGACGAGCAGTACTTC
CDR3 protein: CASSFKTGADEQYF

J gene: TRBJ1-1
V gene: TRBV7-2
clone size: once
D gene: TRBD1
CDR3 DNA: TGTGCCAGCAGCTTAGACAGGGGATCCACTGAAGCTTTCTTT
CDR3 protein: CASSLDRGSTEAFF

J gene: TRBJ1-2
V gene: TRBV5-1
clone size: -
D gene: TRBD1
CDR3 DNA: TGCGCCAGCAGCTTGGGCCGGGACAGGGCGGGCTACACCTTC
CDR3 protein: CASSLGRDRAGYTF

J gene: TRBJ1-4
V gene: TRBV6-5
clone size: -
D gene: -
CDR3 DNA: TGTGCCAGCAGTTACCAGGTATCCCTGGAGGGAGAACTGTTTTTT
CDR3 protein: CASSYQVSLEGELFF

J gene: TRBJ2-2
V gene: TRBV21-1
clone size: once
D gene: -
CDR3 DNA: TGTGCCAGCAGCAAAGAACAGGGTCAGACCGGGGAGCTGTTTTTT
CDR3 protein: CASSKEQGQTGELFF

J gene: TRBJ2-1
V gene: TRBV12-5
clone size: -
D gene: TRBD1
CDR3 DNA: TGTGCTAGTGGCCGGGACAGGGGCTACAATGAGCAGTTCTTC
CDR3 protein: CASGRDRGYNEQFF

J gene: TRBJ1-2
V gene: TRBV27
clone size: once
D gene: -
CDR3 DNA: TGTGCCAGCAGTTTATCAGGCGGGGATGGCTACACCTTC
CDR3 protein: CASSLSGGDGYTF

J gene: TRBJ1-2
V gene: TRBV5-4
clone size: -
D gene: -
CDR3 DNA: TGTGCCAGCAGCTTGGCCGGGGGTGGGAGGATCGGTAACTATGGCTACACCTTC
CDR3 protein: CASSLAGGGRIGNYGYTF

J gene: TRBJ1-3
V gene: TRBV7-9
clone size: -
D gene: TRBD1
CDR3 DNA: TGTGCCAGCAGCTTACCCCGGGACAGGGCTGGAAACACCATATATTTT
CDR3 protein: CASSLPRDRAGNTIYF

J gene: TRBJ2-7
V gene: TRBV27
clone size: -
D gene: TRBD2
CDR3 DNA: TGTGCCAGCAGTGCGCCGGGACTAGAGTTACACGAGCAGTACTTC
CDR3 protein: CASSAPGLELHEQYF

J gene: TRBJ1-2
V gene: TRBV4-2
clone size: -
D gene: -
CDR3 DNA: TGTGCCAGCAGCCAAGAGGGGGGAGGGGATTACTATGGCTACACCTTC
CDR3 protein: CASSQEGGGDYYGYTF